Listed here are 22 T cell receptor beta chains from one sample, sequenced in a study of shared clonotypes between healthy human individuals. CD8 cells regarded as naive lacked CD45RO, were positively chosen for CCR7, and omitted terminally differentiated effector memory CD45RA+ cells. Produced via immunoSEQ multiplex PCR; TCRdb's table is partial and in-frame only. The sample records over 2 million clones, approximately 95% being singletons. Sequencing was carried out using naive CD8+ T cells sorted from blood. The receptors stem from a man aged 18 to 29 in good health.

The rearrangement links TRBV13 to TRBJ1-2, with D tentatively TRBD1 (5 bases). The CDR3 loop spans 15 amino acids. CDR1 is PRHDT and CDR2 is FYEKMQ in the germline V gene (reference sequence). Deletions cut 4 bases from V and 2 bases from J, with 14 bases between. The CDR3 DNA follows: TGTGCCAGCAGCTCCCGGGACGGTAAAAACTATGGCTACACCTTC. Translating it yields CASSSRDGKNYGYTF.

The V gene is TRBV11-2, the J gene TRBJ2-7; 7 bases fit TRBD1. Trimming took 5 bases from V and 5 from J; bases not matched to a gene: 15. This CDR3 contains 16 residues. Germline V gene lookup returns CDR1 SGHAT and CDR2 FQNNGV. The CDR3 sequence: CASSPAPDRNFDEQYF. The CDR3 region has the DNA TGTGCCAGCAGCCCCGCCCCGGACAGGAATTTTGACGAGCAGTACTTC.

The chain is built from TRBV19 and TRBJ2-3; weak D call: TRBD2 (5 bases). V was clipped by 5 bases and J by 5 bases, with 17 bases between them. Germline assignment: CDR1 LNHDA and CDR2 SQIVND (reference sequence). The length of the CDR3 is 15 residues. The CDR3 sequence is CASSLRVDLGDTQYF. The CDR3 nucleotides read TGTGCCAGTAGTCTGCGAGTGGACTTGGGAGATACGCAGTATTTT.

The chain couples TRBV5-8 to TRBJ1-5; D is unresolved. CDR1 is SGHTS, CDR2 YDEGEE, per germline. The CDR3 contains 15 residues. V was cut by 6 bases and J by 0 bases, with 13 bases left in between. CDR3: CASTLGRFSNQPQHF. CDR3 sequence (DNA): TGTGCCAGCACCTTAGGACGTTTTAGCAATCAGCCCCAGCATTTT.

The chain has TRBV5-1 and TRBJ2-5; D may match TRBD1 or TRBD2 (5 bases each). Germline CDR1 reads SGHRS; CDR2 reads YFSETQ. The CDR3 consists of 15 residues. V was shortened by 0 bases and J by 0 bases, with 9 bases between the two germline ends. Here the CDR3 reads CASSLDVGDQETQYF. The CDR3 DNA sequence: TGCGCCAGCAGCTTGGATGTGGGGGACCAAGAGACCCAGTACTTC.

This chain uses TRBV7-9 with TRBJ1-1; 8 nucleotides agree with TRBD1. Per the germline V gene, CDR1 is SEHNR and CDR2 is FQNEAQ (reference sequence). CDR3 length: 15 amino acids. V was pared by 5 bases and J by 4 bases, with 9 bases of the junction left unmatched. CDR3 sequence: CASSPLAGGFTEAFF. The CDR3 DNA sequence: TGTGCCAGCAGCCCCCTGGCAGGGGGCTTCACTGAAGCTTTCTTT.

This chain connects TRBV29-1 to TRBJ1-1, with D unresolved. The CDR3 covers 10 residues. Per the germline V gene, CDR1 is SQVTM and CDR2 is ANQGSEA. Here the CDR3 reads CTVGASEAFF. The CDR3 region has the DNA TGCACCGTGGGCGCATCTGAAGCTTTCTTT.

The chain has TRBV30 and TRBJ1-3, with D unclear. CDR3 length: 12 amino acids. Germline V gene lookup returns CDR1 GTSNPN and CDR2 SVGIG (reference sequence). This chain's CDR3 is CATDDSGNTIYF. As DNA, the CDR3 is TGTGCTACAGACGACTCTGGAAACACCATATATTTT.

V is TRBV28 and J is TRBJ2-5; maybe TRBD1 (6 bases). CDR3 length: 15 residues. Looked up from germline, CDR1 is MDHEN and CDR2 is SYDVKM. The V end was cut by 7 bases, the J end by 2 bases, with 17 bases between. The CDR3: CASKGEIGLQETQYF. CDR3 sequence (DNA): TGTGCCAGCAAGGGGGAGATTGGGTTACAAGAGACCCAGTACTTC.

The V call is TRBV9, the J call TRBJ1-2; D is unclear. Per germline, CDR1 SGDLS and CDR2 YYNGEE. Deletions cut 4 bases from V and 7 bases from J, with 14 bases between. This CDR3 is built from 13 residues. CDR3 region: CASSSPQLSGYTF. The CDR3, as DNA: TGTGCCAGCAGCTCTCCCCAGCTGTCTGGCTACACCTTC.

The chain is built from TRBV12-5 and TRBJ1-6; possibly TRBD1 for D (5 bases). Trimming pared 1 base from V and 0 bases from J, leaving 7 bases between. CDR1 and CDR2 (germline): LGHNT, FRNRAP. The CDR3 contains 16 residues. The CDR3 region is CASGLGGSSYNSPLHF. CDR3 bases: TGTGCTAGTGGTTTGGGGGGCAGCTCCTATAATTCACCCCTCCACTTT.

Notes on this clone: Other DNA sequences in this specimen translate into the identical CDR3. This chain links TRBV27 with TRBJ2-7; a possible D gene is TRBD1 (6 bases). Germline CDR1 reads MNHEY; CDR2 reads SMNVEV (reference sequence). CDR3 size: 13 residues. Trimming took off 3 bases at V and 2 bases at J, with 8 bases between the two ends. Written as DNA, the CDR3 is TGTGCCAGCAGTTTTGGACAGCCCTACGAGCAGTACTTC. It translates to CASSFGQPYEQYF.

On this clone itself: Other nucleotide sequences from this sample produce the same CDR3. The chain employs TRBV5-4 and TRBJ1-4, with a weak D call TRBD1 (5 bases). Deletions cut 4 bases from V and 5 bases from J, with 9 bases between. The CDR3 is made up of 13 amino acids. CDR1 and CDR2 (germline): SGHNT, YYREEE (reference sequence). CDR3 nucleotides: TGTGCCAGCAGCCAGGGATTAAATGAAAAACTGTTTTTT. Translating it yields CASSQGLNEKLFF.

Details on this clone: The sample holds other DNA sequences that translate to the same CDR3. This chain joins TRBV30 and TRBJ1-5; tentative D call: TRBD1 (5 bases). The CDR3 spans 14 residues. Trimming left V 0 bases short and J 5 bases short, with 11 bases between. In germline, CDR1 is GTSNPN, CDR2 SVGIG (reference sequence). This chain's CDR3 is CAWSVGAGYQPQHF. DNA for the CDR3: TGTGCCTGGAGTGTAGGGGCGGGTTATCAGCCCCAGCATTTT.

The V call is TRBV7-8, the J call TRBJ2-1, with TRBD2 matching over 8 bases. The CDR3 has 13 amino acids. V lost 5 bases and J lost 7; bases outside the gene matches: 4. Germline values: CDR1 SGHVS, CDR2 FQNEAQ. The CDR3 protein is CASSPSGSNEQFF. The CDR3, as DNA: TGTGCCAGCAGCCCCAGCGGGAGTAATGAGCAGTTCTTC.

The J gene is TRBJ2-5, the V gene TRBV28; the D is unclear. This CDR3 comprises 11 residues. Per germline, CDR1 MDHEN and CDR2 SYDVKM. V was clipped by 3 bases and J by 5 bases, with 4 bases between them. Here the CDR3 reads CASSFMETQYF. CDR3 DNA sequence: TGTGCCAGCAGTTTTATGGAGACCCAGTACTTC.

The V gene is TRBV6-1, the J gene TRBJ2-3; unclear D gene. This CDR3 contains 14 residues. The germline gives CDR1 MNHNS, CDR2 SASEGT. Trimming took 3 bases from V and 0 from J, leaving 7 bases between them. In DNA form, the CDR3 reads TGTGCCAGCAGTGATTTTCTAAGCACAGATACGCAGTATTTT. Its translation is CASSDFLSTDTQYF.

J is TRBJ2-1 and V is TRBV27; the D is unclear. The CDR3 is 12 amino acids. V was pared by 2 bases and J by 13 bases, with 12 bases between. Germline V gene lookup returns CDR1 MNHEY and CDR2 SMNVEV (reference sequence). CDR3 protein: CASSLPSSAQFF. Written as DNA, the CDR3 is TGTGCCAGCAGTTTACCAAGCAGTGCACAGTTCTTC.

This clone is a singleton in its sample. The chain employs TRBV11-2 and TRBJ2-1; a possible D gene is TRBD2 (6 bases). Germline CDR1 and CDR2: SGHAT and FQNNGV. Trimming cost V 1 base and J 2 bases, with 12 bases left between them. The CDR3 consists of 16 residues. CDR3 nucleotide sequence: TGTGCCAGCAGCTTAGGGGCTAGCGTGCCCTACAATGAGCAGTTCTTC. Protein sequence: CASSLGASVPYNEQFF.

This chain uses TRBV11-2 with TRBJ1-4, with D perhaps matching TRBD1 (5 bases). The V end lost 6 bases, the J end lost 10 bases, and 15 bases lay between the germline ends. Germline V gene sequence: CDR1 SGHAT, CDR2 FQNNGV. The length of the CDR3 is 13 residues. The DNA of the CDR3 is TGTGCCAGCAGGTACCGGGACTACGGAAAACTGTTTTTT. Translated: CASRYRDYGKLFF.

The chain employs TRBV13 and TRBJ2-1, with D perhaps TRBD1 or TRBD2 (6 bases each). The CDR3 is 15 residues long. CDR1 and CDR2 from the germline V gene are PRHDT and FYEKMQ (reference sequence). The V end lost 1 base, the J end lost 3 bases, and 10 bases lay between the germline ends. The CDR3, as DNA: TGTGCCAGCAGCTTAGCGGGGGCCGGCTACAATGAGCAGTTCTTC. Translation gives CASSLAGAGYNEQFF.

This chain connects TRBV23-1 to TRBJ2-4, with unresolved D. TRBV23-1 is annotated as an ORF whose role is uncertain. This CDR3 contains 17 residues. Trimming stripped 0 bases from V and 3 bases from J, with 15 bases between. This CDR3 is CASSQSPTVDNKNIQYF. Written as DNA, the CDR3 is TGCGCCAGCAGTCAATCGCCGACGGTGGATAACAAAAACATTCAGTACTTC.